What follows are 9 T cell receptor beta chains derived from one specimen sequenced in a study of blood T cell repertoires in COVID-19. Assay used: immunoSEQ multiplex PCR; TCRdb lists only in-frame clones, some missing. The data contain approximately 120,000 clones, roughly four fifths of them singletons. Sequencing used PBMCs or T cells enriched from blood (not recorded which). The receptors stem from a man between 25 and 39 years old who had recovered from COVID-19.

V and J are TRBV11-2 and TRBJ1-3, with D unresolved. The germline V and J ends were trimmed by 0 bases and 0 bases, with 9 bases remaining between them. CDR3 length: 16 amino acids. Germline-derived CDR1 and CDR2 are SGHAT and FQNNGV. The CDR3 nucleotides read TGTGCCAGCAGCTTAGAGCGCAACCCCTCTGGAAACACCATATATTTT. Translating it yields CASSLERNPSGNTIYF.

CDR3: CASSLGLGSLTDTQYF. In DNA form, the CDR3 reads TGTGCCAGCAGCTTAGGTCTGGGCAGCCTCACAGATACGCAGTATTTT. The J gene is TRBJ2-3, the V gene TRBV7-8; no firm D call. From germline, CDR1 is SGHVS and CDR2 FQNEAQ. This CDR3 is 16 amino acids long. The V gene lost 1 base and the J gene lost 2 bases, with 13 bases spanning the gap.

This chain uses TRBV7-9 with TRBJ2-7, with TRBD1 matching over 7 bases. Germline V lookup: CDR1 SEHNR, CDR2 FQNEAQ (reference sequence). The CDR3 has 14 residues. Germline trimming cut 0 bases from V and 6 bases from J; bases unmatched to any gene: 5. CDR3 loop: CASSLAQGNGEQYF. The CDR3 bases are TGTGCCAGCAGCTTAGCACAGGGGAACGGCGAGCAGTACTTC.

This clone is large. The V gene is TRBV19, the J gene TRBJ1-5; perhaps TRBD1 as D (6 bases). The CDR3 length is 13 residues. V shed 7 bases and J shed 6 bases, with 13 bases lying between them. Germline CDR1 is LNHDA and CDR2 is SQIVND (reference sequence). The CDR3 loop reads CASNQGWLQPQHF. For the CDR3, the DNA is TGTGCCAGTAATCAGGGGTGGCTTCAGCCCCAGCATTTT. The whole variable domain, remainder taken from reference TRBV19 and TRBJ1-5, is DGGITQSPKYLFRKEGQNVTLSCEQNLNHDAMYWYRQDPGQGLRLIYYSQIVNDFQKGDIAEGYSVSREKKESFPLTVTSAQKNPTAFYLCASNQGWLQPQHFGDGTRLSIL.

This clone has just a few counts. This chain joins TRBV18 and TRBJ1-2; 7 positions match TRBD1. Trimming took 3 bases from V and 3 from J; bases not matched to a gene: 7. Germline V gene sequence: CDR1 KGHSH, CDR2 LQKENI. The CDR3 consists of 15 residues. CDR3 nucleotide sequence: TGTGCCAGCTCACCGGGACAGATTACTTACTATGGCTACACCTTC. Residues: CASSPGQITYYGYTF.

This clone was found a few times. CDR3 amino acids: CASSSSTGLDLAFF. Here the CDR3 DNA reads TGCGCCAGCAGCTCTTCGACAGGGCTCGATCTGGCTTTCTTT. This rearrangement joins TRBV5-1 to TRBJ1-1, with TRBD1 matching 7 bases. The trim removed 3 bases at V and 11 bases at J, leaving 13 bases unmatched. The CDR3 is 14 amino acids. CDR1 is SGHRS, CDR2 YFSETQ, per germline.

The J gene is TRBJ1-4, the V gene TRBV6-1, with 9 bases that match TRBD1. CDR3 length equals 16 residues. The germline V gene has CDR1 MNHNS and CDR2 SASEGT. The ends lost 3 bases at V and 5 bases at J; junction bases unmatched: 7. The CDR3 loop reads CASSDGTGTGNEKLFF. The CDR3 DNA reads as TGTGCCAGCAGTGACGGGACAGGGACGGGAAATGAAAAACTGTTTTTT.

The chain employs TRBV9 and TRBJ2-1; tentatively, D is TRBD1 (6 bases). Germline V gene sequence: CDR1 SGDLS, CDR2 YYNGEE. This CDR3 comprises 15 residues. V dropped 3 bases and J dropped 3 bases, with 13 bases sitting between them. The CDR3 nucleotides read TGTGCCAGCAGCGACACAGGGACAAACTACAATGAGCAGTTCTTC. Translation gives CASSDTGTNYNEQFF.

This clone has a handful of counts. This chain uses TRBV27 with TRBJ2-1; 7 bases are a match to TRBD2. V shed 2 bases and J 9 bases; nucleotides not matched to a gene: 4. This CDR3 comprises 13 residues. In germline, CDR1 is MNHEY, CDR2 SMNVEV (reference sequence). CDR3 DNA sequence: TGTGCCAGCAGTTTAGTATGGGGGGGTGAGCAGTTCTTC. This translates into CASSLVWGGEQFF.